One sample yielded the 2 T cell receptor beta chains listed below, sequenced in a study of blood T cell repertoires in COVID-19. Some clones are missing from TCRdb's copy, which holds only in-frame ones; the method was immunoSEQ multiplex PCR. Among under 150,000 clones listed, approximately 85% were seen once. The sequenced material came from peripheral blood. The origin of the receptors is a woman aged 55-75 years with COVID-19, enrolled during active disease.

This clone was seen a few times. The rearrangement uses TRBV7-2 and TRBJ1-1, with TRBD1 matching over 7 bases. CDR3 length: 13 residues. After removal of 6 bases from V and 3 bases from J, the junction contained 4 bases not matched to a gene. Germline CDR1 SGHTA, CDR2 FQGNSA. The CDR3 nucleotides read TGTGCCAGCAGACCTCAGGGGGACACTGAAGCTTTCTTT. As protein: CASRPQGDTEAFF.

V usage is TRBV18 and J usage is TRBJ2-3; maybe TRBD1 (5 bases). From germline, CDR1 is KGHSH and CDR2 LQKENI. The CDR3 runs 15 residues. Trimming stripped 1 base from V and 4 bases from J, with 12 bases between. The CDR3 DNA reads TGTGCCAGCTCACCACAGTCCCAGGGCGCAGATACGCAGTATTTT. Protein: CASSPQSQGADTQYF.